A selection of T cell receptor beta chains follows, all from one sample in a study of blood T cells in healthy people across ages. Each CDR3 protein is one row after TCRdb ran MiXCR on the 5' RACE reads. This sample has about 1.8 million distinct CDR3 sequences, with about 50% found just once. The sequencing input was blood. These receptors were taken from a woman aged 40 to 49 in good health. The CDR3 runs from the conserved cysteine through the conserved F or W. D genes are given only for firm matches. Where a row states a size, it is once, few, many or the class of an expanded clone; other rows omit it.

>.|TRBV7-2|TRBJ2-1|.
CASSFRDNEQFF
TGTGCCAGCAGCTTCCGGGACAATGAGCAGTTCTTC
>.|TRBV24-1|TRBJ2-1|.
CATSDMKRVNNEQFF
TGTGCCACCAGTGATATGAAGCGGGTCAACAATGAGCAGTTCTTC
>.|TRBV19|TRBJ1-5|once
CASKPGQNQPQHF
TGTGCCAGTAAGCCCGGACAGAATCAGCCCCAGCATTTT
>.|TRBV20-1|TRBJ2-1|.
CSAVTKTLYNEQFF
TGCAGTGCCGTTACAAAGACCCTCTACAATGAGCAGTTCTTC
>.|TRBV28|TRBJ1-5|.
CASSTDGLSNQPQHF
TGTGCCAGCAGCACGGACGGACTTAGCAATCAGCCCCAGCATTTT
>.|TRBV21-1|TRBJ2-7|.
CASRQPGEQYF
TGTGCCAGCAGACAGCCGGGGGAGCAGTACTTC
>.|TRBV14|TRBJ2-7|few
CASSQVMGGEQYF
TGTGCCAGCAGCCAAGTCATGGGCGGCGAGCAGTACTTC
>.|TRBV6-2/TRBV6-3|TRBJ2-7|.
CASTSYYEQYF
TGTGCCAGCACATCCTACTACGAGCAGTACTTC
>.|TRBV7-9|TRBJ2-7|.
CAGSLTGLEQYF
TGTGCCGGCAGCCTTACAGGGCTCGAGCAGTACTTC
>.|TRBV5-6|TRBJ2-1|few
CASSHPGSGEQFF
TGTGCCAGCAGTCATCCGGGCTCCGGGGAGCAGTTCTTC
>.|TRBV6-6|TRBJ2-1|.
CASSQHRDKTRNEQFF
TGTGCCAGCAGCCAACACCGGGACAAGACCCGCAATGAGCAGTTCTTC
>.|TRBV20-1|TRBJ2-4|.
CSAQGQTENIQYF
TGCAGTGCTCAAGGACAGACAGAAAACATTCAGTACTTC
>.|TRBV12-3/TRBV12-4|TRBJ2-4|few
CASTPEGWDKNIQYF
TGTGCCAGCACCCCGGAGGGGTGGGACAAAAACATTCAGTACTTC
>.|TRBV28|TRBJ2-7|.
CASSSWAYEQYF
TGTGCCAGCAGTTCTTGGGCCTACGAGCAGTACTTC
>.|TRBV28|TRBJ2-5|.
CASSEGRSHEQYF
TGTGCCAGCAGTGAAGGACGCAGCCATGAGCAGTACTTC
>TRBD2|TRBV5-1|TRBJ2-5|.
CASSEGLAGGRETQYF
TGCGCCAGCAGCGAAGGACTAGCGGGGGGGCGGGAGACCCAGTACTTC
>.|TRBV12-3/TRBV12-4|TRBJ1-4|.
CASSLPPNEKLFF
TGTGCCAGCAGTTTGCCCCCGAATGAAAAACTGTTTTTT
>.|TRBV4-1|TRBJ2-7|few
CASSQDPGGPSYEQYF
TGCGCCAGCAGCCAAGACCCGGGGGGCCCGTCCTACGAGCAGTACTTC
>.|TRBV21-1|TRBJ2-3|.
CASSKGQAFTDTQYF
TGTGCCAGCAGCAAAGGGCAGGCATTCACAGATACGCAGTATTTT
>TRBD1|TRBV7-9|TRBJ2-3|.
CASSGNFGTGGATDTQYF
TGTGCCAGCAGCGGGAATTTCGGGACAGGGGGCGCGACAGATACGCAGTATTTT
>TRBD1|TRBV4-3|TRBJ2-1|.
CASSQEGGQAYNEQFF
TGCGCCAGCAGCCAAGAAGGTGGACAGGCATACAATGAGCAGTTCTTC
>TRBD2|TRBV6-2/TRBV6-3|TRBJ2-1|.
CASSYRAGRYNEQFF
TGTGCCAGCAGTTACAGAGCCGGGAGGTACAATGAGCAGTTCTTC
>TRBD2|TRBV4-1|TRBJ2-1|few
CASSQTGTTILHGEQFF
TGCGCCAGCAGCCAAACCGGGACTACCATCCTACATGGGGAACAGTTCTTC
>.|TRBV6-5|TRBJ2-1|few
CASSRHRTGTDEQFF
TGTGCCAGCAGCCGCCATCGAACAGGGACCGATGAGCAGTTCTTC
>.|TRBV20-1|TRBJ1-2|few
CSAIQDVRSHTF
TGCAGTGCTATTCAAGACGTTCGATCCCACACCTTC
>TRBD1|TRBV12-3/TRBV12-4|TRBJ2-7|few
CASTSYLQGSYEQYF
TGTGCCAGCACCTCCTACCTACAGGGGTCCTACGAGCAGTACTTC
>TRBD2|TRBV7-2|TRBJ2-7|.
CASSRGGPTFYEQYF
TGTGCCAGCAGCCGGGGGGGCCCCACCTTCTACGAGCAGTACTTC
>TRBD2|TRBV5-1|TRBJ2-3|.
CASSPYIAGGEDTQYF
TGCGCCAGCAGCCCCTACATAGCGGGGGGTGAAGATACGCAGTATTTT
>.|TRBV5-6|TRBJ1-5|.
CASQQGRWNQPQHF
TGTGCCAGCCAACAGGGAAGATGGAATCAGCCCCAGCATTTT
>TRBD2|TRBV29-1|TRBJ2-7|.
CSMTSGGLLGNEQYF
TGCAGCATGACTAGCGGGGGACTGCTGGGTAACGAGCAGTACTTC
>.|TRBV6-6|TRBJ2-3|few
CASSYPGLDTQYF
TGTGCCAGCAGTTACCCGGGACTGGATACGCAGTATTTT
>.|TRBV4-3|TRBJ2-7|.
CASSQDYGTPTYEQYF
TGCGCCAGCAGCCAAGACTACGGGACACCCACCTACGAGCAGTACTTC
>TRBD2|TRBV14|TRBJ2-1|few
CASSHGTSGRAEQFF
TGTGCCAGCAGCCACGGGACTAGCGGACGAGCGGAGCAGTTCTTC
>.|TRBV9|TRBJ2-7|few
CASSVDRARGSEQYF
TGTGCCAGCAGCGTAGACAGGGCGAGGGGTTCCGAGCAGTACTTC
>.|TRBV19|TRBJ2-5|few
CASSIGGDGETQYF
TGTGCCAGTAGTATAGGGGGAGATGGAGAGACCCAGTACTTC
>TRBD1|TRBV28|TRBJ1-2|.
CASSRQGTVYGYTF
TGTGCCAGCAGCCGACAGGGAACTGTCTATGGCTACACCTTC
>.|TRBV2|TRBJ1-2|.
CASSEGGTRPGYTF
TGTGCCAGCAGTGAAGGTGGGACCCGACCTGGCTACACCTTC
>.|TRBV10-3|TRBJ2-3|.
CAISILDTQYF
TGTGCCATCAGTATTTTGGATACGCAGTATTTT
>TRBD1|TRBV15|TRBJ1-6|.
CATSNPGTGLYSPLHF
TGTGCCACCAGCAACCCGGGGACAGGGCTTTATTCACCCCTCCACTTT
>.|TRBV20-1|TRBJ2-5|.
CSARDRDQETQYF
TGCAGTGCTAGAGACAGGGATCAAGAGACCCAGTACTTC
>TRBD1|TRBV20-1|TRBJ2-3|few
CSAISGTGTTDTQYF
TGCAGTGCTATTTCCGGGACAGGGACCACAGATACGCAGTATTTT
>TRBD1|TRBV7-2|TRBJ1-2|.
CASSSLDRGGYTF
TGTGCCAGCAGCTCCTTGGACAGGGGAGGCTACACCTTC
>.|TRBV10-3|TRBJ2-1|.
CAISRQTYNEQFF
TGTGCCATCAGCCGACAGACCTACAATGAGCAGTTCTTC
>TRBD1|TRBV20-1|TRBJ2-4|.
CSADRDRGNIQYF
TGCAGTGCTGATAGGGACAGGGGAAACATTCAGTACTTC
>TRBD1|TRBV6-2/TRBV6-3|TRBJ2-7|.
CASRGDRPYEQYF
TGTGCCAGCAGAGGGGACAGGCCCTACGAGCAGTACTTC
>.|TRBV20-1|TRBJ2-4|few
CSARGGGRTENIQYF
TGCAGTGCTAGGGGTGGGGGGCGTACAGAGAACATTCAGTACTTC
>TRBD2|TRBV12-3/TRBV12-4|TRBJ2-7|few
CASVYRGLAGDQPYEQYF
TGTGCCAGCGTCTACAGGGGTCTAGCGGGGGACCAACCCTACGAGCAGTACTTC
>TRBD2|TRBV20-1|TRBJ2-1|.
CSATGTTLYNEQFF
TGCAGTGCAACCGGGACTACTTTGTACAATGAGCAGTTCTTC
>.|TRBV29-1|TRBJ2-5|.
CSVNQERRGHNEQYF
TGCAGCGTTAACCAGGAAAGGCGGGGCCACAATGAGCAGTACTTC
>.|TRBV7-3|TRBJ2-5|.
CASSRGVEETQYF
TGTGCCAGTTCGAGGGGGGTCGAAGAGACCCAGTACTTC
>.|TRBV6-6|TRBJ2-7|once
CASRPPSSLSGNEQYF
TGTGCCAGCAGACCCCCTAGCAGCCTCTCCGGCAATGAGCAGTACTTC
>TRBD2|TRBV5-1|TRBJ2-1|few
CASSPTSGVTYNEQFF
TGCGCCAGCAGCCCGACTAGCGGGGTCACCTACAATGAGCAGTTCTTC
>TRBD1|TRBV20-1|TRBJ2-5|.
CSAILGQVQETQYF
TGCAGTGCTATTTTAGGACAGGTCCAAGAGACCCAGTACTTC
>TRBD2|TRBV9|TRBJ2-3|few
CASSDSGAPSDTQYF
TGTGCCAGCAGCGATAGCGGGGCACCCTCAGATACGCAGTATTTT
>.|TRBV10-3|TRBJ1-5|once
CAISEGQNNQPQHF
TGTGCCATCAGTGAAGGGCAGAACAATCAGCCCCAGCATTTT
>.|TRBV29-1|TRBJ2-6|.
CSVMVSGANVLTF
TGCAGCGTTATGGTCTCTGGGGCCAACGTCCTGACTTTC
>.|TRBV12-3/TRBV12-4|TRBJ2-1|.
CASSGPTWGTHEQFF
TGTGCCAGCAGTGGCCCGACTTGGGGAACCCATGAGCAGTTCTTC